One TCR beta chain is described in this entry. Its antigen remains unidentified. This record belongs to a study of vaccination and CD4 T cells after COVID-19. The V and J ends lost 6 bases and 11 bases respectively, with 20 bases between them. Germline CDR1 is MNHNS and CDR2 is SASEGT. The CDR3 extends over 15 amino acids. Documented treatment: approximately nine-day PBMC culture with coronavirus spike peptide pools or control peptides (ViraFEST assay). Sequencing of cultured CD4+ T cell DNA used the Oncomine TCR Beta short-read assay. TCRdb re-called the PCR reads with MiXCR, one entry per CDR3 protein. Of about 26,000 distinct CDR3 sequences in the sample, roughly 42% were seen once.

V usage is TRBV6-1 and J usage is TRBJ1-6; unclear D gene. The receptor was isolated from a human donor who had recovered from COVID-19. The sequenced sample consisted of CD4+ T cells from blood, cultured in vitro. CDR3 in DNA: TGTGCCAGCAGCCAGGACGGATTGGTTTCGGCACCCCTCCACTTT. Translation gives CASSQDGLVSAPLHF.